Listed here are 2 T cell receptor beta chains from one sample, sequenced in a study of vaccination and CD4 T cells after COVID-19. Regarding treatment: roughly ten-day PBMC culture with coronavirus spike peptide pools or control peptides (ViraFEST assay). Sequenced with the Oncomine TCR Beta short-read assay was DNA taken from cultured CD4+ T cells. One entry per CDR3 protein, called by TCRdb with MiXCR from the PCR reads. The table includes thousands of distinct CDR3 sequences, about two thirds detected once. No antigen has been assigned to these receptors. Sequencing was done on a sample of CD4+ T cells from blood, cultured in vitro. The source of these receptors is a human donor who had recovered from COVID-19.

This rearrangement joins TRBV7-2 to TRBJ1-4; no definite D call. CDR1 is SGHTA, CDR2 FQGNSA, per germline. V was cut by 5 bases and J by 4 bases, with 11 bases left in between. This CDR3 contains 14 residues. CDR3 region: CASSPQSFNEKLFF. In nucleotides, the CDR3 is TGTGCCAGCAGCCCTCAGAGCTTTAATGAAAAACTGTTTTTT.

This clonotype was detected only once. The rearrangement joins TRBV19 to TRBJ1-5, with D unclear. The germline V gene encodes CDR1 LNHDA and CDR2 SQIVND (reference sequence). This CDR3 contains 14 residues. V lost 1 base and J lost 4, with 8 bases in between. The CDR3 loop reads CASSIVRGNQPQHF. The CDR3 nucleotides read TGTGCCAGTAGTATAGTCCGGGGAAATCAGCCCCAGCATTTT.